One sample yielded the 5 T cell receptor beta chains listed below, sequenced in a study of T cell responses to AZD1222 COVID-19 vaccine (dated by TCRdb to about 2021). Library generation was performed with the immunoSEQ multiplex PCR assay. The table comes from immuneACCESS by way of TCRdb, which keeps in-frame sequences with V and J called. Part of the clones is missing from these tables; in studies checked, under half for an unresolved V gene and the rest for unknown reasons. The sample yields 110,000 to 150,000 clones; roughly 93% were counted once. The ten top clones hold under 6.5% of the sample. In light of the paper, this sample's time point label describes: baseline before first vaccination. This material consisted of peripheral blood, taken on day 0 of AZD1222 vaccination. These receptors originate from an adult in good health.

The V call is TRBV12-5, the J call TRBJ2-7, with D hard to call. This CDR3 has 15 residues. V was cut by 0 bases and J by 0 bases, with 9 bases left in between. Looked up from germline, CDR1 is LGHNT and CDR2 is FRNRAP. The CDR3 protein is CASGLVASSSYEQYF. Here the CDR3 DNA reads TGTGCTAGTGGTTTGGTAGCGTCCAGCTCCTACGAGCAGTACTTC.

This rearrangement joins TRBV10-2 to TRBJ2-1; 8 bases are a match to TRBD1. The V segment lost 7 bases and the J segment 1 base; nucleotides outside the gene matches: 3. The CDR3 runs 14 residues. Per germline, CDR1 WSHSY and CDR2 SAAADI. CDR3 bases: TGCGCCAGCACCAGGGGGCTATCCTACAATGAGCAGTTCTTC. It is translated as CASTRGLSYNEQFF.

This clone has only one observation. The genes are TRBV21-1 and TRBJ1-5. TRBV21-1 has pseudogene status. The CDR3 runs 16 residues. The CDR3 sequence: CASSKPEGGNNQPQHF. The CDR3 coding sequence is TGTGCCAGCAGCAAACCCGAGGGGGGCAACAATCAGCCCCAGCATTTT.

About this clone: The sample contains more than one DNA sequence encoding this CDR3. The chain has TRBV3-1 (or the pseudogene TRBV3-2) and TRBJ2-5; 8 bases align to TRBD2. CDR1 is LGHDT, CDR2 YNNKEL, per germline (reference sequence). Trimming cost V 0 bases and J 2 bases; bases outside gene matches: 5. This CDR3 has 16 residues. This CDR3 is CASSQDVTSGQETQYF. CDR3 DNA: TGTGCCAGCAGCCAAGATGTTACTAGCGGACAAGAGACCCAGTACTTC.

V is TRBV6-5 and J is TRBJ1-5, with 7 positions matching TRBD1. After removal of 6 bases from V and 7 bases from J, the junction contained 9 bases not matched to a gene. The CDR3 has 14 residues. The V gene's germline CDR1 is MNHEY and CDR2 SVGAGI. The CDR3 here is CASSTDRVGQPQHF. The CDR3 coding sequence is TGTGCCAGCAGCACCGACAGGGTGGGGCAGCCCCAGCATTTT.